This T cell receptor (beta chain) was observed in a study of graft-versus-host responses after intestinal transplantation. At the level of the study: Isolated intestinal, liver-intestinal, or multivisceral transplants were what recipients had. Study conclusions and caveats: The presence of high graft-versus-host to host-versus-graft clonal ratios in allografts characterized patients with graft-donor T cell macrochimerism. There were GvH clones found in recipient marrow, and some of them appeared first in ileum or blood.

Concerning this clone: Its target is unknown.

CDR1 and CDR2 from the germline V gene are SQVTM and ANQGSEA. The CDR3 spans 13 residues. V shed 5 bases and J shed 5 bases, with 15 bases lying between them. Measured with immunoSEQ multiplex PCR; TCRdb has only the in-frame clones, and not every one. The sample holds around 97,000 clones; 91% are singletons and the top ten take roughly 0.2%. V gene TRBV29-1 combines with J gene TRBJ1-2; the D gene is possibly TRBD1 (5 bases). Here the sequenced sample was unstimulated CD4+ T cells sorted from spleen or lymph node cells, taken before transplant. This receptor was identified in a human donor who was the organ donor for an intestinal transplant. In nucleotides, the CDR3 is TGCAGCGTTAAGCCATCAGGGAGGTATGGCTACACCTTC. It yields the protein CSVKPSGRYGYTF.